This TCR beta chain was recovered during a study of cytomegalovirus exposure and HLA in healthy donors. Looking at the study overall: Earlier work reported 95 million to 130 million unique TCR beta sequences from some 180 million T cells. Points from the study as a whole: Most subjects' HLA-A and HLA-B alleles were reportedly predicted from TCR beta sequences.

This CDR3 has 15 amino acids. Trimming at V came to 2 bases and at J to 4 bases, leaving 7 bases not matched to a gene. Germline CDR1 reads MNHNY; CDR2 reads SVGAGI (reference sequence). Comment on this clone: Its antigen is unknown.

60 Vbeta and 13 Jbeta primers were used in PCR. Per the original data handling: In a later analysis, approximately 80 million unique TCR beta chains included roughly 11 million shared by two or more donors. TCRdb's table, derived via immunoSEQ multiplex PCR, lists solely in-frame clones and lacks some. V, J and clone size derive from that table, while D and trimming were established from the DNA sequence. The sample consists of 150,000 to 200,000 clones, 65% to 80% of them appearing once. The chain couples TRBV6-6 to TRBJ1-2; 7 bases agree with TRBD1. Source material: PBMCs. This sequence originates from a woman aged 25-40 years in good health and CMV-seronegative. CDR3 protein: CASSYNSWTGYGYTF. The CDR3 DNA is TGTGCCAGCAGTTACAACTCCTGGACAGGCTATGGCTACACCTTC.